Each of the 4 T cell receptor beta chains below was sequenced from the same sample in a study of HIV-infected patients and healthy controls. Alpha and beta constant-region primers primed reverse transcription of 400 to 650 ng RNA. Separate chain-specific third strand synthesis with multiplexing indices produced the alpha and beta libraries. TCRdb re-called the 5' RACE reads through MiXCR, storing one row per CDR3 protein. The sample has 15,000 to 20,000 distinct CDR3 sequences, 7.5% to 9% seen once. The repertoire came from unfractionated whole blood and reflected all unsorted peripheral T cells. The material sequenced was blood. These receptors originate from an adult in good health.

This clonotype is medium-sized. DNA for the CDR3: TGTGCTAGTGGGCGGGACAGCGGAGCAGATACGCAGTATTTT. Translation gives CASGRDSGADTQYF. The chain couples TRBV12-5 to TRBJ2-3; TRBD1 is a possible D gene (7 bases). The CDR3 consists of 14 residues. Germline CDR1 LGHNT, CDR2 FRNRAP. V lost 6 bases and J 4 bases, leaving 14 bases between the germline ends.

This clonotype was observed at least ten times. CDR3 loop: CASTPVSRSTEAFF. Here the CDR3 DNA reads TGTGCCAGCACCCCCGTCTCCCGGTCGACTGAAGCTTTCTTT. V is TRBV7-2 and J is TRBJ1-1; unclear D gene. The germline V and J ends were trimmed by 7 bases and 5 bases, with 17 bases remaining between them. The germline gives CDR1 SGHTA, CDR2 FQGNSA. The CDR3 runs to 14 residues.

This clonotype appeared a few times. V is TRBV29-1 and J is TRBJ2-5; 9 nucleotides match TRBD2. The junction had 6 bases not matched to a gene; V was cut back by 5 bases and J by 5 bases. This CDR3 comprises 13 residues. Germline values: CDR1 SQVTM, CDR2 ANQGSEA. CDR3 residues: CSVRREGLETQYF. CDR3 in DNA: TGCAGCGTTAGGCGGGAGGGCCTCGAGACCCAGTACTTC.

This clonotype was counted a single time. The V gene is TRBV4-2, the J gene TRBJ2-7; TRBD1 matches 7 bases. Looked up from germline, CDR1 is LGHNA and CDR2 is YNFKEQ. Trimming cost V 3 bases and J 3 bases; bases outside gene matches: 8. This CDR3 comprises 15 residues. The CDR3 spells CASSHPGTANYEQYF. The CDR3 nucleotides are TGTGCCAGCAGCCACCCCGGGACAGCCAACTACGAGCAGTACTTC.